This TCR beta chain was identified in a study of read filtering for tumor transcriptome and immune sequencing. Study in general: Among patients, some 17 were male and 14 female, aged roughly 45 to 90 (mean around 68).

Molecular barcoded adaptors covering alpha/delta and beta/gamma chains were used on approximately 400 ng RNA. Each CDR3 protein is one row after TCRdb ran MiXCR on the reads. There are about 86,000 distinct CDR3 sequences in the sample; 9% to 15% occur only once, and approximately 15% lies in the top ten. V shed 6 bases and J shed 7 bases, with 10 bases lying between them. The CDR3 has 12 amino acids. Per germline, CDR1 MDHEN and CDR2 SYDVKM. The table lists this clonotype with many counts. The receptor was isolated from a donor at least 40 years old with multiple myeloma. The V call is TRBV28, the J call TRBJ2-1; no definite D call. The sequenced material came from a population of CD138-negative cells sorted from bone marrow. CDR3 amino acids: CASRTPGNEQFF. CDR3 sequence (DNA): TGTGCCAGCAGAACACCCGGGAATGAGCAGTTCTTC.